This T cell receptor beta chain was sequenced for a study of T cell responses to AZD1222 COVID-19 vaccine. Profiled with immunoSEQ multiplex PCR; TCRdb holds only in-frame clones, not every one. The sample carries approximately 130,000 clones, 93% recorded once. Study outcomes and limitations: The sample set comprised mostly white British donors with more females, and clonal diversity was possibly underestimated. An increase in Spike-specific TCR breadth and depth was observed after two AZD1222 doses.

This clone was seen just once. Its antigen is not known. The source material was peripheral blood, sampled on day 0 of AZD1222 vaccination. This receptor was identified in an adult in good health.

In DNA form, the CDR3 reads TGCGCCAGCAGCCAAGGAACTAGCGGGGGGTACGAGCAGTTCTTC. This encodes CASSQGTSGGYEQFF. The genes are TRBV4-1 and TRBJ2-1, with TRBD2 matching over 12 bases. In germline, CDR1 is MGHRA, CDR2 YSYEKL. The CDR3 is 15 residues long. Germline trimming cut 1 base from V and 10 bases from J; bases unmatched to any gene: 5.